The 22 T cell receptor beta chains given below trace back to one sample, sequenced in a study of blood T cell repertoires in COVID-19. Only in-frame clones appear in the TCRdb table, and some are missing; sequencing was by immunoSEQ multiplex PCR. The sample contains roughly 71,000 clones, more than 70% of which appear only once. Sequences were obtained from peripheral blood. These receptors originate from a man aged 50-59 years with active COVID-19.

The V and J genes are TRBV3-1 (or the pseudogene TRBV3-2) and TRBJ2-7; 12 positions match TRBD1. CDR3 length: 16 amino acids. CDR1 and CDR2 from the germline V gene are LGHDT and YNNKEL (reference sequence). Trimming removed 1 base from V and 5 bases from J; junction bases left unmatched: 6. The DNA for the CDR3 is TGTGCCAGCAGCCAAGGGTCGGGACAGGGGGCGAACGAGCAGTACTTC. As protein: CASSQGSGQGANEQYF.

Only one count was recorded for this clone. The chain recombines TRBV5-5 with TRBJ1-5; the D gene is possibly TRBD1 (5 bases). Looked up from germline, CDR1 is SGHKS and CDR2 is YYEKEE (reference sequence). V lost 4 bases and J lost 2, with 16 bases in between. This CDR3 contains 16 residues. The CDR3 DNA follows: TGTGCCAGCAGCCAACTGGCGGGGCACGGCAATCAGCCCCAGCATTTT. Its protein product is CASSQLAGHGNQPQHF.

The gene calls are TRBV30 and TRBJ1-2; 10 bases are a match to TRBD1. From germline, CDR1 is GTSNPN and CDR2 SVGIG (reference sequence). This CDR3 region has 14 residues. With V trimmed by 2 bases and J by 8 bases, 8 bases remained unmatched. DNA for the CDR3: TGTGCCTGGAGTCCGACAGGGGGCGCGAAGGGCTACACCTTC. Protein: CAWSPTGGAKGYTF.

This sequence joins TRBV2 and TRBJ1-4, with D perhaps matching TRBD1 (6 bases). The CDR3 totals 14 residues. Germline-derived CDR1 and CDR2 are SNHLY and FYNNEI. Trimming pared 0 bases from V and 11 bases from J, leaving 13 bases between. As DNA, the CDR3 is TGTGCCAGCAGTGAAGCGCAGGGGAGGGGGAAACTGTTTTTT. Translation: CASSEAQGRGKLFF.

Concerning this clone itself: Other DNA sequences within the sample encode an identical CDR3. The chain carries TRBV5-5 and TRBJ2-5; D may be TRBD2 (5 bases). Trimming cost V 2 bases and J 5 bases, with 7 bases left between them. Germline CDR1 reads SGHKS; CDR2 reads YYEKEE (reference sequence). The CDR3 is 12 amino acids. In nucleotides, the CDR3 is TGTGCCAGCAGCTTCGGCGGGGAGACCCAGTACTTC. This sequence encodes CASSFGGETQYF.

This chain joins TRBV6-5 and TRBJ2-1, with 8 bases lining up with TRBD1. CDR1 and CDR2 from the germline V gene are MNHEY and SVGAGI. J was trimmed by 5 bases and V by 1 base; bases with no gene match: 7. This CDR3 region has 16 residues. DNA of the CDR3: TGTGCCAGCAGTTACTTGACCGGGACAGGCCACAATGAGCAGTTCTTC. Protein sequence: CASSYLTGTGHNEQFF.

This rearrangement joins TRBV7-2 to TRBJ2-7; D might be TRBD1 (5 bases). The CDR3 covers 14 residues. Germline V gives CDR1 SGHTA, CDR2 FQGNSA. V was cut by 1 base and J by 3 bases, with 10 bases left in between. The CDR3 here is CASSLGRARYEQYF. DNA of the CDR3: TGTGCCAGCAGCTTAGGCAGGGCTCGCTACGAGCAGTACTTC.

The V and J genes are TRBV30 and TRBJ2-7; D is unclear. This CDR3 spans 13 amino acids. From germline, CDR1 is GTSNPN and CDR2 SVGIG (reference sequence). V lost 3 bases and J 2 bases, leaving 11 bases between the germline ends. CDR3 protein: CAWSLTGPYEQYF. The CDR3 nucleotides are TGTGCCTGGAGCCTCACCGGTCCCTACGAGCAGTACTTC.

V gene TRBV4-1 combines with J gene TRBJ2-5, with D uncertain. Germline V gene sequence: CDR1 MGHRA, CDR2 YSYEKL. This CDR3 region has 15 residues. Trimming cost V 4 bases and J 1 base, with 13 bases left between them. The CDR3 region is CASSPLLAPQETQYF. The CDR3 nucleotides read TGCGCCAGCAGCCCCCTGCTGGCCCCCCAAGAGACCCAGTACTTC.

V gene TRBV28 combines with J gene TRBJ1-1; no clear D gene. V was cut by 5 bases and J by 11 bases, with 27 bases left in between. The CDR3 contains 16 residues. Germline CDR1 reads MDHEN; CDR2 reads SYDVKM. CDR3 residues: CASSTREVGWISRAFF. The DNA for the CDR3 is TGTGCCAGCAGTACACGCGAGGTTGGTTGGATTTCTAGGGCTTTCTTT.

The rearrangement links TRBV15 to TRBJ2-1; maybe TRBD2 (6 bases). The CDR3 consists of 12 residues. The V gene lost 1 base and the J gene lost 12 bases, with 10 bases spanning the gap. The germline V gene encodes CDR1 LNHNV and CDR2 YYDKDF (reference sequence). In DNA form, the CDR3 reads TGTGCCACCAGCAGAGTTGAGACTAGGCAGTTCTTC. Translated: CATSRVETRQFF.

The chain carries TRBV4-1 and TRBJ2-3; 9 bases fit TRBD2. Germline CDR1 is MGHRA and CDR2 is YSYEKL. This CDR3 has 17 amino acids. V shed 2 bases, J shed 10 bases, and the junction held 16 bases outside the gene matches. CDR3 sequence (DNA): TGCGCCAGCAGCCAACGACTTCTAGCGGGGCGTGGCGATCCGCAGTATTTT. This gives the protein CASSQRLLAGRGDPQYF.

CDR3 bases: TGTGCCAGCAGCGTCGGGACTACCACAGATACGCAGTATTTT. Translating gives CASSVGTTTDTQYF. This rearrangement joins TRBV5-6 to TRBJ2-3, with TRBD2 matching over 7 bases. In germline, CDR1 is SGHDT, CDR2 YYEEEE. V dropped 4 bases and J dropped 2; count of bases not matched to a gene: 4. CDR3 length equals 14 residues.

The V and J genes are TRBV10-3 and TRBJ2-5; D might be TRBD2 (7 bases). The CDR3 runs 14 residues. The ends were cut back, 10 bases at V and 5 bases at J, with 20 bases in the middle. CDR1 and CDR2 (germline): ENHRY, SYGVKD. The CDR3 is CATGGRLDPETQYF. Here the CDR3 DNA reads TGTGCCACCGGGGGGCGTCTCGACCCCGAGACCCAGTACTTC.

This clone has a handful of counts. The rearrangement uses TRBV7-9 and TRBJ1-2; no clear D. With 2 bases removed from V and 0 bases from J, the gap between germline ends came to 10 bases. The CDR3 covers 15 residues. Germline V gives CDR1 SEHNR, CDR2 FQNEAQ (reference sequence). CDR3 sequence: CASSLNRVSNYGYTF. As DNA, the CDR3 is TGTGCCAGCAGCTTAAACCGGGTGTCTAACTATGGCTACACCTTC.

The chain has TRBV7-2 and TRBJ1-2; 8 nucleotides align to TRBD1. This CDR3 has 14 residues. Germline V CDR1 and CDR2: SGHTA, FQGNSA. Trimming cost V 5 bases and J 2 bases; bases outside gene matches: 4. CDR3 in DNA: TGTGCCAGCAGCCCAGGACAGGGCAACTATGGCTACACCTTC. It yields the protein CASSPGQGNYGYTF. Variable domain in full (rest from reference TRBV7-2 and TRBJ1-2): GAGVSQSPSNKVTEKGKDVELRCDPISGHTALYWYRQSLGQGLEFLIYFQGNSAPDKSGLPSDRFSAERTGGSVSTLTIQRTQQEDSAVYLCASSPGQGNYGYTFGSGTRLTVV.

The rearrangement links TRBV5-4 to TRBJ2-7, with TRBD1 identical over 9 bases. V was pared by 3 bases and J by 6 bases, with 10 bases of the junction left unmatched. The CDR3 is 15 residues long. CDR1 is SGHNT and CDR2 is YYREEE in the germline V gene (reference sequence). The CDR3 bases are TGTGCCAGCAGCTCGGCACGGGACAGGGTAGGCGAGCAGTACTTC. This codes for CASSSARDRVGEQYF.

The CDR3: CASSFIGGENEQYF. For the CDR3, the DNA is TGTGCCAGCAGTTTTATAGGAGGTGAGAACGAGCAGTACTTC. This sequence joins TRBV6-5 and TRBJ2-7; weak D call: TRBD2 (5 bases). Germline V gene sequence: CDR1 MNHEY, CDR2 SVGAGI. The CDR3 length is 14 residues. V dropped 4 bases and J dropped 5 bases, with 15 bases sitting between them.

The J gene is TRBJ1-6, the V gene TRBV13, with D possibly TRBD1 on 6 matching bases. Per the germline V gene, CDR1 is PRHDT and CDR2 is FYEKMQ (reference sequence). The CDR3 is made up of 14 amino acids. Between the trimmed V and J ends, which lost 1 base and 10 bases, there was a span of 11 bases. CDR3 amino acids: CASSLAEGDSPLHF. As DNA, the CDR3 is TGTGCCAGCAGCTTAGCCGAGGGGGACTCACCCCTCCACTTT.

The gene calls are TRBV30 and TRBJ2-3; weak D call: TRBD1 (6 bases). Trimming shortened V by 3 bases and J by 4 bases, and 11 bases separated the two germline ends. This CDR3 spans 13 amino acids. The germline V gene encodes CDR1 GTSNPN and CDR2 SVGIG (reference sequence). The CDR3: CAWRSKGADTQYF. In DNA form, the CDR3 reads TGTGCCTGGAGGTCCAAGGGGGCAGATACGCAGTATTTT.

In this sample, this clone turned up once. The gene calls are TRBV5-4 and TRBJ1-6; 8 nucleotides match TRBD1. The V gene end was trimmed by 3 bases and the J gene end by 6 bases; junction bases not matched to a gene: 5. The CDR3 has 15 residues. CDR1 and CDR2 (germline): SGHNT, YYREEE (reference sequence). CDR3 in amino acids: CASSSLTGGNSPLHF. The CDR3, as DNA: TGTGCCAGCAGCTCCCTAACAGGGGGTAATTCACCCCTCCACTTT.

This chain's CDR3 is CASSLGGQGETQYF. DNA of the CDR3: TGTGCCAGCAGCTTAGGTGGGCAGGGGGAGACCCAGTACTTC. The chain links TRBV13 to TRBJ2-5; possibly TRBD1 for D (6 bases). Germline values: CDR1 PRHDT, CDR2 FYEKMQ (reference sequence). This CDR3 is built from 14 residues. Trimming took 0 bases from V and 5 from J, leaving 10 bases between them.